Listed below are T cell receptor beta chains from one sample, sequenced in a study of CD8 T cells in ankylosing spondylitis. Each CDR3 protein is one row after TCRdb ran MiXCR on the 5' RACE reads. This sample carries around 490,000 distinct CDR3 sequences, 5.3% of them seen once, and the ten largest clones take 3% to 4.5%. Sequencing used blood, either unsorted or a sorted T cell fraction (not recorded which). All receptors derive from a male donor with ankylosing spondylitis. CDR3s include the opening cysteine and the closing phenylalanine or tryptophan. The order of the fields is D gene, V gene, clone size, J gene, CDR3 protein, CDR3 DNA. D genes are given only for firm matches. The size of a clone is reported for some rows only, either as once, few or many, or as a class for expanded clones.

>NA|TRBV7-6|many|TRBJ2-7
CASSLRWDRSYEQYF
TGTGCCAGCTCATTAAGGTGGGACCGCTCCTACGAGCAGTACTTC
>NA|TRBV5-1|many|TRBJ1-4
CASSPSGGGNEKLFF
TGCGCCAGCAGCCCCTCGGGAGGTGGGAATGAAAAACTGTTTTTT
>NA|TRBV5-1|many|TRBJ1-3
CASSLIGVGNTIYF
TGCGCCAGCAGCTTGATCGGGGTTGGAAACACCATATATTTT
>NA|TRBV4-2|many|TRBJ1-2
CASSRTDNYGYTF
TGTGCCAGCAGCCGGACGGACAACTATGGCTACACCTTC
>NA|TRBV10-3|many|TRBJ2-3
CAISGTRGGTDTQYF
TGTGCCATCAGTGGCACGCGGGGAGGCACAGATACGCAGTATTTT
>NA|TRBV7-2|many|TRBJ1-1
CASSLASRNTEAFF
TGTGCCAGCAGCTTAGCGTCGCGTAACACTGAAGCTTTCTTT
>NA|TRBV5-1|many|TRBJ2-3
CASRDGRESGTQYF
TGCGCCAGCAGAGATGGCAGGGAGTCAGGGACGCAGTATTTT
>NA|TRBV7-8|NA|TRBJ2-7
CASAGLTYEQYF
TGTGCCAGCGCGGGACTCACCTACGAGCAGTACTTC
>NA|TRBV3-1|many|TRBJ2-3
CASSRTWGYTQYF
TGTGCCAGCAGCCGGACCTGGGGGTATACGCAGTATTTT
>NA|TRBV5-1|many|TRBJ2-1
CASSTRDPNEQFF
TGCGCCAGCAGCACCCGGGACCCCAATGAGCAGTTCTTC
>NA|TRBV20-1|many|TRBJ2-4
CSAPPKNIQYF
TGCAGTGCGCCCCCCAAAAACATTCAGTACTTC
>NA|TRBV5-6|many|TRBJ1-5
CASSFSPSNQPQHF
TGTGCCAGCAGCTTTTCTCCTAGCAATCAGCCCCAGCATTTT
>TRBD2|TRBV7-6|few|TRBJ2-7
CASSLMVTSGYEQYF
TGTGCCAGCAGCTTAATGGTGACTAGCGGCTACGAGCAGTACTTC
>NA|TRBV29-1|many|TRBJ1-1
CSVFEGIGGTEAFF
TGCAGCGTCTTCGAAGGGATTGGGGGCACTGAAGCTTTCTTT
>NA|TRBV20-1|many|TRBJ2-7
CSAGGNPGSYEQYF
TGCAGTGCTGGCGGGAACCCTGGCTCCTACGAGCAGTACTTC
>NA|TRBV7-3|many|TRBJ2-2
CASSLPQGSGELFF
TGTGCCAGCAGCTTACCCCAAGGGTCCGGGGAGCTGTTTTTT
>NA|TRBV15|few|TRBJ1-6
CATSPRDSHNSPLHF
TGTGCCACCAGCCCAAGAGACAGCCATAATTCACCCCTCCACTTT
>NA|TRBV5-1|many|TRBJ1-2
CASSAQGSNYGYTF
TGCGCCAGCAGCGCACAGGGTTCGAACTATGGCTACACCTTC
>TRBD1|TRBV5-1|many|TRBJ1-6
CASRSTGGDNSPLHF
TGCGCCAGCAGATCTACAGGGGGTGATAATTCACCCCTCCACTTT
>TRBD1|TRBV14|few|TRBJ1-2
CASSQDWGQGNGYTF
TGTGCCAGCAGCCAAGATTGGGGACAGGGTAACGGCTACACCTTC
>TRBD1|TRBV6-2/TRBV6-3|many|TRBJ2-5
CASSYATGDQTQYF
TGTGCCAGCAGTTACGCCACAGGGGATCAGACCCAGTACTTC
>TRBD1|TRBV7-2|many|TRBJ1-2
CASSLQGAGGYTF
TGTGCCAGCAGCTTACAGGGGGCGGGTGGCTACACCTTC
>NA|TRBV20-1|many|TRBJ1-5
CSARARVSMPQHF
TGCAGTGCTAGGGCCAGGGTATCGATGCCCCAGCATTTT
>NA|TRBV6-5|many|TRBJ1-2
CASSYSGAVHYGYTF
TGTGCCAGCAGTTACTCGGGGGCGGTTCACTATGGCTACACCTTC
>TRBD1|TRBV7-2|many|TRBJ2-7
CASSLLHFRDSTYEQYF
TGTGCCAGCAGCTTACTCCACTTCCGGGACAGCACCTACGAGCAGTACTTC
>NA|TRBV11-2|many|TRBJ1-3
CASSLAGGGFSGNTIYF
TGTGCCAGCAGCTTAGCCGGAGGGGGTTTCTCTGGAAACACCATATATTTT
>TRBD2|TRBV11-2|many|TRBJ2-3
CASSFLASGGILPDTQYF
TGTGCCAGCAGCTTCTTGGCTAGCGGGGGGATCCTCCCAGATACGCAGTATTTT
>TRBD1|TRBV18|many|TRBJ2-1
CASSPSRDRLINEQFF
TGTGCCAGCTCTCCTTCCCGGGACAGGTTGATCAATGAGCAGTTCTTC
>NA|TRBV6-4|many|TRBJ2-6
CASSDVGVFSGANVLTF
TGTGCCAGCAGTGACGTGGGGGTCTTCTCTGGGGCCAACGTCCTGACTTTC
>TRBD2|TRBV5-1|many|TRBJ2-1
CASSHGGDYNEQFF
TGCGCCAGCAGCCACGGGGGGGACTACAATGAGCAGTTCTTC
>TRBD2|TRBV14|NA|TRBJ2-1
CASSQGTSGGAGWFF
TGTGCCAGCAGCCAGGGGACTAGCGGGGGGGCCGGTTGGTTCTTC
>NA|TRBV7-2|many|TRBJ2-6
CASSEQSSGANVLTF
TGTGCCAGCAGCGAGCAGAGCTCTGGGGCCAACGTCCTGACTTTC
>NA|TRBV27|many|TRBJ1-3
CASSFGGPGNTIYF
TGTGCCAGCAGTTTCGGAGGGCCTGGAAACACCATATATTTT
>NA|TRBV6-5|few|TRBJ2-1
CASSTWGGRYNEQFF
TGTGCCAGCAGTACTTGGGGAGGTCGATACAATGAGCAGTTCTTC
>NA|TRBV19|few|TRBJ2-2
CASSILGTNTGELFF
TGTGCCAGTAGTATCCTAGGGACGAACACCGGGGAGCTGTTTTTT
>NA|TRBV5-1|many|TRBJ1-1
CASSLGTGWGGTEAFF
TGCGCCAGCAGCTTGGGAACAGGGTGGGGTGGCACTGAAGCTTTCTTT
>TRBD1|TRBV7-8|many|TRBJ1-5
CASSRGGGGKPQHF
TGTGCCAGCAGCAGGGGAGGGGGCGGGAAGCCCCAGCATTTT
>TRBD1|TRBV20-1|NA|TRBJ1-5
CSAKRSGQPSRPQHF
TGCAGTGCAAAGAGATCGGGACAGCCCTCAAGGCCCCAGCATTTT
>NA|TRBV6-4|many|TRBJ2-3
CASSHSGTDTQYF
TGTGCCAGCAGCCACTCAGGGACAGATACGCAGTATTTT
>NA|TRBV12-3/TRBV12-4|many|TRBJ2-2
CASSRTVNTGELFF
TGTGCCAGCAGCCGGACAGTGAACACCGGGGAGCTGTTTTTT
>NA|TRBV29-1|many|TRBJ1-2
CSVGAGYGYTF
TGCAGCGTCGGGGCGGGCTATGGCTACACCTTC